The 29 T cell receptor beta chains in this list originate from one sample, sequenced in a study of cytomegalovirus exposure and HLA in healthy donors. Primers for the PCR totalled 60 Vbeta and 13 Jbeta. Using immunoSEQ multiplex PCR, the repertoire was profiled, and TCRdb retains in-frame clones only, with some absent. This sample has 150,000 to 200,000 clones, with about 88% found just once. The sequencing input was PBMCs. The receptors stem from a man between 18 and 35 years old in good health and CMV-seropositive.

This chain uses TRBV27 with TRBJ2-5; tentative D call: TRBD2 (6 bases). TRBJ2-7 explains the end of the DNA better; the J call may be wrong. The germline V gene encodes CDR1 MNHEY and CDR2 SMNVEV (reference sequence). There are 15 residues in the CDR3. CDR3 DNA sequence: TGTGCCAGCAGTTTATCCGGGGGAGTGGGCTACGAGCAGTACTTC. Translated: CASSLSGGVGYEQYF.

The DNA of the CDR3 is TGTGCCAGCAGCTCGTGGACTAGTTTTACCGGGGAGCTGTTTTTT. Translating it yields CASSSWTSFTGELFF. The V call is TRBV7-2, the J call TRBJ2-2; 7 positions agree with TRBD2. The germline CDR1 and CDR2 sequences are SGHTA and FQGNSA. The length of the CDR3 is 15 residues. The V segment lost 4 bases and the J segment 5 bases; nucleotides outside the gene matches: 7.

The chain recombines TRBV7-9 with TRBJ1-1, with 8 bases that match TRBD1. The J segment lost 4 bases and the V segment lost 5 bases, leaving 6 bases of the junction unmatched. The CDR3 contains 14 residues. The germline V gene has CDR1 SEHNR and CDR2 FQNEAQ (reference sequence). Here the CDR3 reads CASSPRTGLTEAFF. CDR3 nucleotides: TGTGCCAGCAGCCCACGGACAGGGCTCACTGAAGCTTTCTTT.

This chain connects TRBV5-1 to TRBJ2-5; 8 bases map to TRBD2. The CDR3 has 16 amino acids. CDR1 SGHRS and CDR2 YFSETQ come from the germline V gene. V lost 0 bases, J lost 4 bases, and 8 bases stayed unmatched. The CDR3, as DNA: TGCGCCAGCAGCTTGGTCCTAGCGGGTTTGAGAGAGACCCAGTACTTC. As protein: CASSLVLAGLRETQYF. The full variable domain, rest sourced from reference TRBV5-1 and TRBJ2-5, is KAGVTQTPRYLIKTRGQQVTLSCSPISGHRSVSWYQQTPGQGLQFLFEYFSETQRNKGNFPGRFSGRQFSNSRSEMNVSTLELGDSALYLCASSLVLAGLRETQYFGPGTRLLVL.

The chain joins TRBV11-3 to TRBJ1-1, with D unresolved. The CDR3 length is 12 residues. CDR1 is SGHNT, CDR2 YENEEA, per germline. Trimming took off 11 bases at V and 0 bases at J, with 10 bases between the two ends. The CDR3 DNA reads as TGTGCCGCGGGCGCCATGAACACTGAAGCTTTCTTT. Protein sequence: CAAGAMNTEAFF. Full variable domain (missing parts from reference TRBV11-3 and TRBJ1-1): EAGVVQSPRYKIIEKKQPVAFWCNPISGHNTLYWYLQNLGQGPELLIRYENEEAVDDSQLPKDRFSAERLKGVDSTLKIQPAELGDSAVYLCAAGAMNTEAFFGQGTRLTVV.

This sequence joins TRBV9 and TRBJ1-1; 8 bases line up with TRBD1. CDR3 length equals 15 residues. V shed 3 bases, J shed 2 bases, and the junction held 6 bases outside the gene matches. The germline gives CDR1 SGDLS, CDR2 YYNGEE. In DNA form, the CDR3 reads TGTGCCAGCAGCGGGAACAGGGGGGATAACACTGAAGCTTTCTTT. It encodes CASSGNRGDNTEAFF.

This rearrangement joins TRBV14 to TRBJ2-5; tentatively, D is TRBD1 (5 bases). The DNA end is a closer match to TRBJ2-7, so the J assignment may be wrong. CDR1 and CDR2 (germline): SGHDN, FVKESK. The CDR3 spans 12 residues. The CDR3 protein is CASSLRGYEQYF. In DNA, the CDR3 is TGTGCCAGCAGCCTAAGGGGCTACGAGCAGTACTTC.

V gene TRBV7-2 combines with J gene TRBJ2-7, with TRBD2 as a possible D gene (7 bases). V lost 1 base, J lost 4 bases, and 20 bases lay in between. The CDR3 extends over 17 amino acids. Germline V gene sequence: CDR1 SGHTA, CDR2 FQGNSA. The CDR3 here is CASSLEFGGGPIYEQYF. The CDR3 DNA is TGTGCCAGCAGCTTAGAGTTTGGCGGGGGCCCGATTTACGAGCAGTACTTC.

The V call is TRBV5-1, the J call TRBJ2-7; the D gene is possibly TRBD1 (5 bases). This CDR3 comprises 11 residues. Germline-derived CDR1 and CDR2 are SGHRS and YFSETQ. The germline V and J ends were trimmed by 6 bases and 6 bases, with 10 bases remaining between them. This chain's CDR3 is CASIPGCEQYF. CDR3 nucleotides: TGCGCCAGCATCCCAGGGTGCGAGCAGTACTTC.

V gene TRBV5-8 combines with J gene TRBJ1-2; TRBD1 might be the D (5 bases). With 9 bases removed from V and 4 bases from J, the gap between germline ends came to 19 bases. This CDR3 has 14 residues. Germline CDR1 is SGHTS and CDR2 is YDEGEE. CDR3 sequence reads: CATSPGGEAYGYTF. Here the CDR3 DNA reads TGTGCCACTTCGCCCGGGGGAGAGGCCTATGGCTACACCTTC.

There are a few counts of this clone. This chain uses TRBV10-3 with TRBJ1-6, with TRBD1 identical over 7 bases. CDR3 length: 14 amino acids. CDR1 ENHRY and CDR2 SYGVKD come from the germline V gene. Losses at the gene ends were 6 bases for V and 7 bases for J; bases not matched to a gene: 6. The CDR3 nucleotides are TGTGCCATCAGCGAGGACAGGAGCAATTCACCCCTCCACTTT. This sequence encodes CAISEDRSNSPLHF.

The rearrangement uses TRBV9 and TRBJ2-2; 11 bases agree with TRBD1. CDR3 length equals 16 residues. Trimming cost V 0 bases and J 5 bases; bases outside gene matches: 3. Germline CDR1 reads SGDLS; CDR2 reads YYNGEE. CDR3 in amino acids: CASSVVGTGGTGELFF. The CDR3 bases are TGTGCCAGCAGCGTAGTGGGGACAGGGGGAACCGGGGAGCTGTTTTTT.

The rearrangement links TRBV28 to TRBJ1-1; TRBD1 agrees at 8 bases. This CDR3 region has 15 residues. V shed 6 bases and J 0 bases; nucleotides not matched to a gene: 6. Germline-derived CDR1 and CDR2 are MDHEN and SYDVKM. CDR3: CASRSGGPMNTEAFF. The CDR3 DNA sequence: TGTGCCAGCAGGTCAGGGGGCCCTATGAACACTGAAGCTTTCTTT. Drawing the rest from reference TRBV28 and TRBJ1-1, the complete variable domain is DVKVTQSSRYLVKRTGEKVFLECVQDMDHENMFWYRQDPGLGLRLIYFSYDVKMKEKGDIPEGYSVSREKKERFSLILESASTNQTSMYLCASRSGGPMNTEAFFGQGTRLTVV.

The chain combines TRBV7-2 with TRBJ2-1, with 7 bases that match TRBD2. Germline CDR1 is SGHTA and CDR2 is FQGNSA. With V trimmed by 5 bases and J by 6 bases, 1 base remained unmatched. The CDR3 covers 12 residues. The CDR3: CASSRLANEQFF. The CDR3, as DNA: TGTGCCAGCAGCCGACTAGCCAATGAGCAGTTCTTC.

V gene TRBV30 combines with J gene TRBJ1-2; a possible D gene is TRBD1 (5 bases). The CDR3 extends over 11 amino acids. Trimming cost V 7 bases and J 3 bases, with 9 bases left between them. Germline V CDR1 and CDR2: GTSNPN, SVGIG (reference sequence). CDR3 protein: CASGEDYGYTF. The DNA of the CDR3 is TGTGCCTCGGGGGAGGACTATGGCTACACCTTC.

This clone came up a few times. The chain is built from TRBV7-2 and TRBJ2-1; D gene uncertain. CDR1 is SGHTA, CDR2 FQGNSA, per germline. V was clipped by 0 bases and J by 9 bases, with 6 bases between them. The CDR3 extends over 12 amino acids. The CDR3, as DNA: TGTGCCAGCAGCTTAGCGGTCGGTGAGCAGTTCTTC. Translated, it gives CASSLAVGEQFF.

J is TRBJ1-3 and V is TRBV19; unclear D gene. The length of the CDR3 is 15 residues. Germline CDR1 and CDR2: LNHDA and SQIVND (reference sequence). The ends were cut back, 6 bases at V and 4 bases at J, with 16 bases in the middle. The CDR3 nucleotides read TGTGCCAGTAGCCTGGGAGCCTCGATAGGAAACACCATATATTTT. Translation gives CASSLGASIGNTIYF.

The chain couples TRBV5-1 to TRBJ2-1; D might be TRBD1 (6 bases). Germline V gene data show CDR1 as SGHRS and CDR2 as YFSETQ. The V end lost 0 bases, the J end lost 4 bases, and 11 bases lay between the germline ends. This CDR3 region has 15 residues. The CDR3 coding sequence is TGCGCCAGCAGCTTGGCTGGGACACCTTACAATGAGCAGTTCTTC. It yields the protein CASSLAGTPYNEQFF.

Notes on this clone: Other DNA sequences of this sample code for an identical CDR3. This chain joins TRBV5-8 and TRBJ2-3, with D hard to call. The CDR3 has 14 amino acids. Trimming shortened V by 0 bases and J by 3 bases, and 8 bases separated the two germline ends. Germline V CDR1 and CDR2: SGHTS, YDEGEE. The chain's CDR3 is CASSLGQDTDTQYF. The CDR3 DNA reads as TGTGCCAGCAGCTTGGGACAAGATACAGATACGCAGTATTTT.

The V gene is TRBV9, the J gene TRBJ1-6; D unresolved. In germline, CDR1 is SGDLS, CDR2 YYNGEE. This CDR3 has 15 amino acids. Trimming pared 0 bases from V and 7 bases from J, leaving 11 bases between. The CDR3 DNA sequence: TGTGCCAGCAGCGTAGGAGGGCGTGGGAATTCACCCCTCCACTTT. Protein: CASSVGGRGNSPLHF.

The chain links TRBV18 to TRBJ1-1; D is unclear. Between the trimmed V and J ends, which lost 3 bases and 1 base, there was a span of 9 bases. The CDR3 extends over 14 amino acids. Germline V CDR1 and CDR2: KGHSH, LQKENI. DNA for the CDR3: TGTGCCAGCTCACCCCCGCCGGGGAACACTGAAGCTTTCTTT. Encoded protein: CASSPPPGNTEAFF.

This clone was found once. This chain uses TRBV9 with TRBJ2-1; 9 bases fit TRBD2. The V segment lost 6 bases and the J segment 9 bases; nucleotides outside the gene matches: 10. Germline CDR1 is SGDLS and CDR2 is YYNGEE. The CDR3 has 14 residues. The CDR3 DNA is TGTGCCAGCACCCCGATGCTAGCGGGGACTGAGCAGTTCTTC. Translation gives CASTPMLAGTEQFF.

The gene calls are TRBV10-3 and TRBJ2-1; 7 nucleotides line up with TRBD1. The CDR3 totals 14 residues. After removal of 8 bases from V and 7 bases from J, the junction contained 11 bases not matched to a gene. Germline CDR1 is ENHRY and CDR2 is SYGVKD. CDR3 sequence (DNA): TGTGCCATCCGGACCGGGACAGCTAATAATGAGCAGTTCTTC. Its protein is CAIRTGTANNEQFF.

The gene calls are TRBV6-1 and TRBJ1-4, with 8 bases fitting TRBD1. Trimming removed 3 bases from V and 5 bases from J; junction bases left unmatched: 2. Germline-derived CDR1 and CDR2 are MNHNS and SASEGT. This CDR3 has 14 amino acids. CDR3 DNA: TGTGCCAGCAGTGACACAGGGGGAAATGAAAAACTGTTTTTT. It yields the protein CASSDTGGNEKLFF.

The J gene is TRBJ2-3, the V gene TRBV7-9, with TRBD2 as a possible D gene (7 bases). V lost 5 bases and J lost 1, with 13 bases in between. Germline V gene lookup returns CDR1 SEHNR and CDR2 FQNEAQ (reference sequence). The CDR3 length is 15 residues. The CDR3, as DNA: TGTGCCAGCAGCCCCCCGGGGGGCCGCACAGATACGCAGTATTTT. Translated, it gives CASSPPGGRTDTQYF.

The chain is built from TRBV7-9 and TRBJ1-1; D might be TRBD1 (6 bases). V dropped 1 base and J dropped 4 bases, with 13 bases sitting between them. CDR1 SEHNR and CDR2 FQNEAQ come from the germline V gene (reference sequence). There are 15 residues in the CDR3. The CDR3 bases are TGTGCCAGCAGCTTAGTAGGGGGTGGAGGCACTGAAGCTTTCTTT. Translated, it gives CASSLVGGGGTEAFF.

The chain uses TRBV9 and TRBJ2-7; 9 bases fit TRBD1. J lost 2 bases, V lost 3 bases, and 6 bases had no gene match. CDR1 is SGDLS, CDR2 YYNGEE, per germline. The CDR3 sequence is 15 residues long. CDR3 coding DNA: TGTGCCAGCAGCGGGGGACAGGGTGGGACCTACGAGCAGTACTTC. Residues: CASSGGQGGTYEQYF.

This clone was counted a single time. The chain joins TRBV6-5 to TRBJ2-4; 7 nucleotides line up with TRBD1. J was trimmed by 4 bases and V by 6 bases; bases with no gene match: 3. CDR1 is MNHEY and CDR2 is SVGAGI in the germline V gene. The CDR3 has 13 residues. For the CDR3, the DNA is TGTGCCAGCAGCACGGACAGGAAAAACATTCAGTACTTC. This encodes CASSTDRKNIQYF.

The chain recombines TRBV15 with TRBJ1-2; D remains unclear. V dropped 0 bases and J dropped 8 bases, with 13 bases sitting between them. This CDR3 is built from 14 residues. Germline CDR1 reads LNHNV; CDR2 reads YYDKDF (reference sequence). Here the CDR3 reads CATSRDLGNGGYTF. The CDR3, as DNA: TGTGCCACCAGCAGAGATCTCGGGAACGGAGGCTACACCTTC.